The next 8 T cell receptor beta chains were all read from a single sample in a study of cytomegalovirus exposure and HLA in healthy donors. Vbeta (60) and Jbeta (13) primers were used in the PCR. The table came from immunoSEQ multiplex PCR; TCRdb's copy has only in-frame clones and leaves some out. Of some 150,000 clones in the sample, almost 80% were seen once. Material: PBMCs. These receptors were taken from a woman aged 40 to 49 in good health and CMV-seropositive.

The chain uses TRBV5-1 and TRBJ2-7, with D perhaps matching TRBD2 (5 bases). The germline gives CDR1 SGHRS, CDR2 YFSETQ. V was shortened by 5 bases and J by 4 bases, with 22 bases between the two germline ends. This CDR3 region has 16 residues. The CDR3 sequence is CASSNWPSASPYEQYF. CDR3 coding DNA: TGCGCCAGCAGTAACTGGCCAAGTGCTAGCCCGTACGAGCAGTACTTC.

V usage is TRBV10-3 and J usage is TRBJ1-3; 8 nucleotides agree with TRBD1. The CDR3 totals 15 residues. Trimming took 2 bases from V and 3 from J; bases not matched to a gene: 3. Germline V lookup: CDR1 ENHRY, CDR2 SYGVKD. The CDR3 is CAISEGQGNGNTIYF. CDR3 nucleotides: TGTGCCATCAGTGAGGGACAGGGCAATGGAAACACCATATATTTT.

This clone was seen once. The genes are TRBV29-1 and TRBJ1-2; 9 bases line up with TRBD1. The CDR3 covers 13 residues. Germline CDR1 and CDR2: SQVTM and ANQGSEA. The V gene end was trimmed by 0 bases and the J gene end by 8 bases; junction bases not matched to a gene: 4. CDR3 DNA: TGCAGCGTTGAAGATCGTGACAGGGGGGGCTACACCTTC. This gives the protein CSVEDRDRGGYTF. Drawing the rest from reference TRBV29-1 and TRBJ1-2, the complete variable domain is SAVISQKPSRDICQRGTSLTIQCQVDSQVTMMFWYRQQPGQSLTLIATANQGSEATYESGFVIDKFPISRPNLTFSTLTVSNMSPEDSSIYLCSVEDRDRGGYTFGSGTRLTVV.

J is TRBJ1-2 and V is TRBV7-9; TRBD1 aligns across 8 bases. Trimming at V came to 8 bases and at J to 2 bases, leaving 7 bases not matched to a gene. The CDR3 extends over 14 amino acids. Germline CDR1 SEHNR, CDR2 FQNEAQ (reference sequence). CDR3 nucleotide sequence: TGTGCCAGCGGGCCCCGGACAGGGAACTATGGCTACACCTTC. As protein: CASGPRTGNYGYTF.

The chain couples TRBV10-3 to TRBJ1-1, with 11 bases that match TRBD1. Losses at the gene ends were 3 bases for V and 4 bases for J; bases not matched to a gene: 1. Germline CDR1 reads ENHRY; CDR2 reads SYGVKD. The CDR3 is 14 amino acids. The CDR3 nucleotides read TGTGCCATCAGTGATGGACAGGGGGCCACTGAAGCTTTCTTT. Its translation is CAISDGQGATEAFF.

The chain uses TRBV19 and TRBJ1-2; 7 positions agree with TRBD1. Germline values: CDR1 LNHDA, CDR2 SQIVND (reference sequence). V trimming: 3 bases; J trimming: 8 bases; junction bases outside the gene matches: 9. CDR3 length equals 14 residues. The DNA for the CDR3 is TGTGCCAGTAGTATCCCTGGACAGGCTCCGGGCTACACCTTC. Encoded protein: CASSIPGQAPGYTF. The whole variable domain, remainder taken from reference TRBV19 and TRBJ1-2, is DGGITQSPKYLFRKEGQNVTLSCEQNLNHDAMYWYRQDPGQGLRLIYYSQIVNDFQKGDIAEGYSVSREKKESFPLTVTSAQKNPTAFYLCASSIPGQAPGYTFGSGTRLTVV.

Notes on this clone: One end of the junction fails to match germline, which may point to a read error. This rearrangement joins TRBV5-1 to TRBJ1-1; D is possibly TRBD1 (5 bases). Germline-derived CDR1 and CDR2 are SGHRS and YFSETQ. This CDR3 spans 13 amino acids. CDR3 sequence reads: CASAVGGNSEAFF. In DNA form, the CDR3 reads TGCGCCAGCGCGGTTGGGGGGAACTCTGAAGCTTTCTTT.

The rearrangement links TRBV28 to TRBJ2-2; D gene unclear. The CDR3 consists of 14 residues. Germline CDR1 and CDR2: MDHEN and SYDVKM. V shed 5 bases and J shed 3 bases, with 10 bases lying between them. The CDR3 nucleotides are TGTGCCAGCAGTCCCCTCTCCCACACCGGGGAGCTGTTTTTT. Its translation is CASSPLSHTGELFF. The full variable domain, in which reference TRBV28 and TRBJ2-2 provide the parts outside the CDR3, is DVKVTQSSRYLVKRTGEKVFLECVQDMDHENMFWYRQDPGLGLRLIYFSYDVKMKEKGDIPEGYSVSREKKERFSLILESASTNQTSMYLCASSPLSHTGELFFGEGSRLTVL.